This T cell receptor (beta chain) was obtained from a study of blood T cells in healthy people across ages (dated by TCRdb to between 2014 and 2016). Regarding the study in general: Template switching captured roughly one uniquely barcoded TCR beta cDNA molecule per two T cells in model experiments. Donors were grouped into four age groups: young (average about 15 years), middle-aged (about 40), aged (62) and long-lived (over 80). Using deep sequencing normalized with unique cDNA molecular identifiers, the study measured how TCR beta repertoire diversity changes with age. The study analyzed two additional independent replicas of 1 million unique cDNA reads from the same blood draw for two donors, one aged 18 to 29 and one aged 80 or older. The paper's findings and limits, for the study overall: Donor CMV infection status was unknown, potentially confounding age-related changes in expanded clonotypes. As age increased, observed TCR beta diversity per million T cells dropped in a roughly linear way, and a significant reduction was already evident by age around 41. Compared with the aged group, the long-lived group had more naive CD4+ T cells, fewer expanded clones and increased TCR diversity, a pattern suggesting age selection. Bulk unsorted PBMC profiling prevented conclusive comparison of naive and antigen-experienced compartments. Estimates of total diversity based on one million sequenced T cells were considered lower bounds and underestimates. There was a strong correlation between observed TCR beta diversity and the percentage of naive T cells measured by flow cytometry.

Donors were a few dozen systemically healthy Caucasian individuals from Russia aged roughly 6 to 95 years. Each donor gave approximately 9.3 milliliters of peripheral blood, collected into EDTA-treated Vacutainer tubes. Ficoll-Paque density-gradient centrifugation was used to isolate PBMCs, with at least 7 million per sample. Trizol reagent was used to extract total RNA from PBMCs, with at least 6 micrograms per sample. For every donor, an aliquot of PBMCs went through flow cytometry to measure the percentages of naive CD45RAhigh/CD27high T cells. V is shortened by 4 bases, J by 10 bases, and the region joining them spans 19 bases. The CDR3 has 15 amino acids, counting the end cysteine and phenylalanine. CDR3 DNA only is kept here, 45 bases in frame from base 1. The germline V gene encodes CDR1 MGHRA and CDR2 YSYEKL. The library was prepared using 5' RACE. The sequencing machine was an Illumina HiSeq 2500. A second PCR of about 6 to 12 cycles was run with a J-beta primer mix and a sample-barcoded 5' primer. A unique molecular identifier was introduced onto each TCR beta cDNA molecule by a template-switch 5' adaptor carrying 12 random nucleotides. Each sample yielded at least 2.5 million CDR3-containing paired-end reads. First-strand cDNA synthesis was performed from all RNA using the Mint cDNA synthesis kit, with priming by a TRBC-specific oligonucleotide. Following uracil-DNA glycosylase treatment, all cDNA underwent a first 18-cycle PCR with the universal primers M1SS and BC2_uni_R. Turning to the authors' computational methods: Each sample was normalized by randomly selecting 1 million high-quality reads, each carrying a distinct molecular identifier. Reads sharing molecular identifiers were discarded rather than binned into consensus sequences. MiTCR, set to a Q25 quality threshold and the strictest error-elimination algorithm, was used for CDR3 identification, clonotype clustering and error correction. A nonparametric unseen species model with Euler transformation was used to estimate lower-bound total TCR beta diversity. TCRdb cleaned the public reads at Q25 with fastp, built clones with MiXCR and kept in-frame beta chains. Under each unique CDR3 protein, matching rows form one entry showing the most common genes and DNA. The V and J calls and clone size are TCRdb's, not the authors'. This sample gives some 930,000 distinct CDR3 sequences in total; 25% to 35% of them show up just once. The ten largest account for roughly 10% of the sample.

About this clonotype: Its antigen is currently not known. It has no much larger one-base neighbor in the sample; base qualities were not kept.

These data were also reused for a study on T cells of mothers and their children. From that second study: Donors were nine systemically healthy Caucasian individuals: three mothers and their six children. cDNA synthesis consumed the entire amount of extracted RNA, loaded at approximately 1.6 ug RNA in each 15 ul reaction. Sample barcodes and 2-4 random nucleotides were added via the M1S primer in the second PCR. Over 8 million TCR beta CDR3 reads came from each mother, compared with several million reads from each child. In both related and unrelated pairs, thymic selection shapes the output of TCR recombination in a similar way, with inherited differences having only a minor effect. Normalized repertoire overlap was always slightly but never significantly higher in related than unrelated mother-child pairs. No persistent microchimeric T cell clones were detected, at a sensitivity of roughly 100 clones per million clonotypes. The study used deep NGS to compare TCR beta repertoires of mothers and children, seeking features distinguishing related mother-child pairs from unrelated individuals. Mothers averaged about 40 +/- 4 years of age and children averaged approximately 11 +/- 4 years. After adapter ligation with NEBNext reagents, the libraries were sequenced on Illumina HiSeq 2000 with 100+100 nt paired-end reads. Mother and child libraries were prepared a month apart and sequenced in separate runs to prevent cross-contamination. Each donor had between roughly 450,000 and 2,100,000 distinct TCR beta clonotypes identified. Naive TCR beta clonotypes were estimated from low-frequency clonotypes matched to each donor's FACS-determined naive share, without sorting.

This TCR came from a woman in her 40s in good health. Here the chain combines TRBV4-1 and TRBJ1-4; no D segment can be confidently identified. The specimen sequenced was blood. The nucleotide sequence is TGCGCCAGCAGCCTCACCGCGGTCGGGGAAGCAAAACTGTTTTTT. It is translated as CASSLTAVGEAKLFF.